The clone carrying this T cell receptor (beta chain) showed up just once. Antigen: not known. The sample originates from a study of cytomegalovirus exposure and HLA in healthy donors. Profiling relied on immunoSEQ multiplex PCR, and the TCRdb table lists in-frame clones only, not all of them. In the table there are about 360,000 clones, 86% of which are singletons. Study-wide results and caveats: Most TCR sequences were uncommon, yet certain public TCRs appeared in many donors.

CDR1 is MDHEN, CDR2 SYDVKM, per germline. Trimming took off 5 bases at V and 1 base at J, with 11 bases between the two ends. The CDR3 extends over 14 amino acids. The source material was PBMCs. The TCR was taken from a woman under 30 in good health and CMV-seronegative. The V gene is TRBV28, the J gene TRBJ1-2, with D uncertain. The CDR3 reads CASSPTAGNYGYTF. CDR3 DNA sequence: TGTGCCAGCAGTCCAACTGCGGGTAACTATGGCTACACCTTC.